This TCR beta chain was captured in a study of untreated major depressive disorder. Using immunoSEQ multiplex PCR, the repertoire was profiled, and TCRdb retains in-frame clones only, with some absent. The table shows 15,000 to 25,000 clones, with over 75% occurring only once. This clone was recorded a few times. Roughly 27 ml of blood was drawn into EDTA tubes. From thawed PBMCs, CD4+ T cells were purified by negative selection. V lost 8 bases, J lost 8 bases, and 15 bases lay in between. In germline, CDR1 is MDHEN, CDR2 SYDVKM. The CDR3 length is 12 residues. This chain joins TRBV28 and TRBJ1-2, with TRBD1 as a possible D gene (6 bases). Sequencing used CD4+ T cells from PBMCs. This clonotype originated in a woman younger than 45 in good health. CDR3 region: CASATGLRGYTF. CDR3 sequence (DNA): TGTGCCAGCGCTACAGGGTTGCGGGGCTACACCTTC.